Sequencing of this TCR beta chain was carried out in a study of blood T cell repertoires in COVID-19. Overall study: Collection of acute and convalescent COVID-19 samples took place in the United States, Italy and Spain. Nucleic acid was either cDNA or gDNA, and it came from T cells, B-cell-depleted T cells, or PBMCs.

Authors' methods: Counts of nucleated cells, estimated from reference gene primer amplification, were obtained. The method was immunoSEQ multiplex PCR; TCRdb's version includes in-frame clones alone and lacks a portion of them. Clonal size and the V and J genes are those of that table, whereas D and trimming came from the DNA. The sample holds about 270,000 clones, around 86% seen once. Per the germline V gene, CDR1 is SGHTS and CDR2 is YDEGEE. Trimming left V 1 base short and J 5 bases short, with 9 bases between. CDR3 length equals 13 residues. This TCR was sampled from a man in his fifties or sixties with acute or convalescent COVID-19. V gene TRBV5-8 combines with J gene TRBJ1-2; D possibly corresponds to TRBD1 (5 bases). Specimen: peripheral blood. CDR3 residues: CASSLTRVYGYTF. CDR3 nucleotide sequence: TGTGCCAGCAGCTTGACCAGGGTTTATGGCTACACCTTC. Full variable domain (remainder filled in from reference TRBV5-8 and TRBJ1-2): EAGVTQSPTHLIKTRGQQATLRCSPISGHTSVYWYQQALGLGLQFLLWYDEGEERNRGNFPPRFSGRQFPNYSSELNVNALELEDSALYLCASSLTRVYGYTFGSGTRLTVV.